The entry below describes one T cell receptor (beta chain). Its antigen remains unknown. The data were obtained in a study of cytomegalovirus exposure and HLA in healthy donors. Study-wide context: There were 70 million to 95 million unique TCRs (from HLA-typed donors) in an early data release.

A multiplex PCR was run with 60 Vbeta primers and 13 Jbeta primers. The repertoire was sequenced with immunoSEQ multiplex PCR; TCRdb's copy has only in-frame clones and lacks some. In the table there are around 160,000 clones, approximately 78% of which are singletons. General study findings and limits: In a later analysis, CMV-associated beta chains were mostly HLA-associated, it appeared.

The source is a male donor in good health and CMV-seronegative. Source material: PBMCs.

In DNA, the CDR3 is TGTGCCAGCAGCCTAGCGGGGGCCTCGAACACCGGGGAGCTGTTTTTT. This encodes CASSLAGASNTGELFF. The rearrangement uses TRBV5-4 and TRBJ2-2; 10 nucleotides line up with TRBD2. There are 16 residues in the CDR3. V lost 4 bases and J lost 0; bases outside the gene matches: 3. CDR1 and CDR2 from the germline V gene are SGHNT and YYREEE (reference sequence). The whole variable domain, filled in from reference TRBV5-4 and TRBJ2-2, reads ETGVTQSPTHLIKTRGQQVTLRCSSQSGHNTVSWYQQALGQGPQFIFQYYREEENGRGNFPPRFSGLQFPNYSSELNVNALELDDSALYLCASSLAGASNTGELFFGEGSRLTVL.